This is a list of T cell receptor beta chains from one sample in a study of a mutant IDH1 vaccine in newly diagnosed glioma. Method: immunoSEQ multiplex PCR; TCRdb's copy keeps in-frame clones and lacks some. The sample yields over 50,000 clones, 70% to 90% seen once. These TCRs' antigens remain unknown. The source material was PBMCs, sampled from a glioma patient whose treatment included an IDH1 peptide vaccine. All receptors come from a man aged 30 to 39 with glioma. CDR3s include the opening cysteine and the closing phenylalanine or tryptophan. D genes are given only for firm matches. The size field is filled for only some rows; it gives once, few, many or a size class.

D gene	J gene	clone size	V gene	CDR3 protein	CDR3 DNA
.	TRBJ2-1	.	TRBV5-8	CASIGSRSSYNEQFF	TGTGCCAGCATCGGAAGCCGAAGCTCCTACAATGAGCAGTTCTTC
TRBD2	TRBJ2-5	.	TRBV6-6	CASSYPSSGGKTQYF	TGTGCCAGCAGTTACCCCTCGAGCGGGGGAAAGACCCAGTACTTC
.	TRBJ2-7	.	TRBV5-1	CASSLGYEQYF	TGCGCCAGCAGCTTGGGGTACGAGCAGTACTTC
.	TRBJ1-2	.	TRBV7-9	CASNPGPSGYGYTF	TGTGCCAGCAACCCCGGGCCCTCTGGCTATGGCTACACCTTC
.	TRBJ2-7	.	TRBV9	CASSLGDVPDEQYF	TGTGCCAGCAGCCTGGGGGACGTACCGGACGAGCAGTACTTC
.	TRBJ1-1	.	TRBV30	CASGQGNTEAFF	TGTGCAAGCGGGCAGGGGAACACTGAAGCTTTCTTT
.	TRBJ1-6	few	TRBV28	CASSLGLGGGNSPLHF	TGTGCCAGCAGTTTAGGTCTGGGGGGCGGTAATTCACCCCTCCACTTT
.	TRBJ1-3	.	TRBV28	CASSRAGALRGNTIYF	TGTGCCAGCAGTCGCGCCGGCGCCTTGAGGGGAAACACCATATATTTT
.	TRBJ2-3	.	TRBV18	CASSPLQGSQDTQYF	TGTGCCAGCTCACCGTTACAGGGCTCCCAGGATACGCAGTATTTT
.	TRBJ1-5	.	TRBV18	CASSPGQSDQPQHF	TGTGCCAGCTCACCAGGCCAGAGTGACCAGCCCCAGCATTTT
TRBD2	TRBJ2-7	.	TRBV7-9	CASSLILAGRGEQYF	TGTGCCAGCAGCTTAATCCTGGCAGGGAGGGGCGAGCAGTACTTC
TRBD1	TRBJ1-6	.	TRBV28	CASSLSRDRGSPLHF	TGTGCCAGCAGTTTAAGCCGGGACAGGGGTTCACCCCTCCACTTT
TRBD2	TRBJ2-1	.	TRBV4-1	CASSLRPPGLANNEQFF	TGCGCCAGCAGCCTCCGGCCACCGGGACTAGCTAACAATGAGCAGTTCTTC
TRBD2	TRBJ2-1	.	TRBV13	CASSLEAASGGGLAYEQFF	TGTGCCAGCAGCTTAGAAGCGGCTAGCGGGGGCGGTTTGGCGTATGAGCAGTTCTTC
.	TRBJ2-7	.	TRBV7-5	CASSFTDEQYF	TGTGCCAGCAGCTTTACAGACGAGCAGTACTTC
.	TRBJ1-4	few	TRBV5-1	CASSLGSTNEKLFF	TGCGCCAGCAGCTTGGGATCGACTAATGAAAAACTGTTTTTT
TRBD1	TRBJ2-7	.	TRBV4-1	CASSSTGSSYEQYF	TGCGCCAGCAGCTCGACAGGGAGCTCCTACGAGCAGTACTTC
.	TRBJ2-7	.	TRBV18	CASSPGAVRPYEQYF	TGTGCCAGCTCACCAGGGGCGGTAAGGCCCTACGAGCAGTACTTC
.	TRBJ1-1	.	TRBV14	CASSPHTEAFF	TGTGCCAGCAGCCCTCATACTGAAGCTTTCTTT
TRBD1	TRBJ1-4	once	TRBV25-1	CATRGQGTLNEKLFF	TGTGCCACCCGGGGACAGGGGACCCTTAATGAAAAACTGTTTTTT
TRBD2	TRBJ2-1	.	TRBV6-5	CASSNGLAAEQFF	TGTGCCAGCAGCAACGGACTAGCCGCTGAGCAGTTCTTC
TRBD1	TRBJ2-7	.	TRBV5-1	CASSLRQGNYEQYF	TGCGCCAGCAGCTTGCGACAGGGAAACTACGAGCAGTACTTC
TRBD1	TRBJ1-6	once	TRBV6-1	CASSEGTGFSPLHF	TGTGCCAGCAGTGAAGGGACAGGGTTTTCACCCCTCCACTTT
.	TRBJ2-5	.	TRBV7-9	CASSPKVRVGETQYF	TGTGCCAGCAGCCCAAAGGTTCGGGTAGGGGAGACCCAGTACTTC
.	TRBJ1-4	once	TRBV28	CASSLMTVGEKLFF	TGTGCCAGCAGTTTAATGACAGTGGGGGAAAAACTGTTTTTT
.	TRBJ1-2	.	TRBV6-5	CASSPTTGKVYGYTF	TGTGCCAGCAGCCCCACCACAGGGAAGGTCTATGGCTACACCTTC
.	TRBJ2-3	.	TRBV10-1	CASSESAAARTDTQYF	TGCGCCAGCAGTGAGTCTGCGGCAGCCCGCACAGATACGCAGTATTTT
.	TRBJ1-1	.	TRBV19	CASSGNTEAFF	TGTGCCAGTAGTGGGAACACTGAAGCTTTCTTT
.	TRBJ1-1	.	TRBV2	CASTIGGLEAFF	TGTGCCAGCACAATTGGTGGGTTGGAAGCTTTCTTT
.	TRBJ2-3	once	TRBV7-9	CASSPRGRNTDTQYF	TGTGCCAGCAGTCCCCGGGGACGGAACACAGATACGCAGTATTTT
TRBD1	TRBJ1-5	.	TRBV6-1	CASMWGQGGNQPQHF	TGTGCCAGCATGTGGGGACAGGGGGGCAATCAGCCCCAGCATTTT
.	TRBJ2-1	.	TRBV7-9	CASSSDRNEQFF	TGTGCCAGCAGCTCCGACAGAAATGAGCAGTTCTTC
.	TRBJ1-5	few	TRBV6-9	CASSYNPAVQPQHF	TGTGCCAGCAGTTATAACCCGGCGGTCCAGCCCCAGCATTTT